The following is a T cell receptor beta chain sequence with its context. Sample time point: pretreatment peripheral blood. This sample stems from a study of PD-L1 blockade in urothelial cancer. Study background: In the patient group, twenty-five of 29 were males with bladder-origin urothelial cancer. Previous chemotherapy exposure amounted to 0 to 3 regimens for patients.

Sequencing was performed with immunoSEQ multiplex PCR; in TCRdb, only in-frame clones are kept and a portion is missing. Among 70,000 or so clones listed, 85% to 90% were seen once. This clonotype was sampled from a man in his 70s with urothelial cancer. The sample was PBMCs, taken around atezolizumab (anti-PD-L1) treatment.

For the CDR3, the DNA is TGCGCCAGCAGGGCCGGGATTTACTCTGGAAACACCATATATTTT. This codes for CASRAGIYSGNTIYF. The J gene is TRBJ1-3, the V gene TRBV5-1; D is uncertain. V was trimmed by 5 bases and J by 0 bases, leaving 12 bases between them. Germline-derived CDR1 and CDR2 are SGHRS and YFSETQ. This CDR3 contains 15 residues. Using reference TRBV5-1 and TRBJ1-3 for the parts outside the CDR3, the full variable domain is KAGVTQTPRYLIKTRGQQVTLSCSPISGHRSVSWYQQTPGQGLQFLFEYFSETQRNKGNFPGRFSGRQFSNSRSEMNVSTLELGDSALYLCASRAGIYSGNTIYFGEGSWLTVV.